Here is one TCR beta chain with its context. The data derive from a study of blood T cell repertoires in COVID-19. In the study overall: The United States, Italy and Spain were the sources of the acute and convalescent COVID-19 samples. Sources were T cells, B-cell-depleted T cells, or PBMCs; the material itself was cDNA or gDNA.

Between the trimmed V and J ends, which lost 4 bases and 6 bases, there was a span of 13 bases. The CDR3 spans 14 residues. Per germline, CDR1 SGHDN and CDR2 FVKESK. In the original processing: Nucleated cell number was recorded as an estimate derived from reference gene primer amplification. TCRdb keeps only in-frame clones here, not all; method: immunoSEQ multiplex PCR. The V and J calls and clone size are taken from that table; D and trimming were inferred from the DNA. The repertoire consists of approximately 150,000 clones, with approximately 80% occurring once and the leading ten covering roughly a tenth.

This receptor was identified in a man in his sixties with active or convalescent COVID-19. The chain joins TRBV14 to TRBJ2-1, with D possibly being TRBD2 (6 bases). The sequenced material came from peripheral blood. The CDR3 DNA reads as TGTGCCAGCAGCCCACTTGGCGGGGCCAATGAGCAGTTCTTC. Its protein is CASSPLGGANEQFF.